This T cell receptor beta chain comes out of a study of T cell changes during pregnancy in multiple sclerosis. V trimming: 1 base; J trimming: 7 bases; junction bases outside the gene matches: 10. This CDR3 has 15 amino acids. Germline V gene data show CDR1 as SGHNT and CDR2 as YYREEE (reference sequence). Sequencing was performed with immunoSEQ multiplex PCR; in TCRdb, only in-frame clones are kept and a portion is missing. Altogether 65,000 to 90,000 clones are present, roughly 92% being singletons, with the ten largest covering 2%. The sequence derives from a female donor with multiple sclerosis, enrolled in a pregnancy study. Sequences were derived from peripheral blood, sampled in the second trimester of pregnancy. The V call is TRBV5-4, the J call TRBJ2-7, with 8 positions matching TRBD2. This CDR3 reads CASSLISGSLGEQYF. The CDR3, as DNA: TGTGCCAGCAGCTTGATCAGCGGGAGCTTGGGGGAGCAGTACTTC.